The entry below gives a single T cell receptor beta chain sequence along with its context. This specimen belongs to a study of blood T cell repertoires in COVID-19. The ends lost 1 base at V and 2 bases at J; junction bases unmatched: 7. Per germline, CDR1 MGHRA and CDR2 YSYEKL. This CDR3 comprises 16 residues. This table comes from immunoSEQ multiplex PCR, and its TCRdb copy is limited to in-frame clones, with some not included. The table records 300,000 to 350,000 clones, 90% of them present only once. Sequenced sample: PBMCs or T cells enriched from blood (not recorded which). The receptor comes from a woman in her twenties or thirties who had been exposed to COVID-19. V usage is TRBV4-1 and J usage is TRBJ1-2; 7 bases agree with TRBD1. The CDR3 nucleotides read TGCGCCAGCAGCCAAGGACAGGGACGAGGAAACTATGGCTACACCTTC. Translating it yields CASSQGQGRGNYGYTF.